This entry is about one T cell receptor (beta chain). What it binds is unknown. Per the germline V gene, CDR1 is SGHTA and CDR2 is FQGNSA. The CDR3 is 14 amino acids. Trimming shortened V by 2 bases and J by 4 bases, and 8 bases separated the two germline ends. This record comes from a study of cytomegalovirus exposure and HLA in healthy donors. Study details: Drawn from HLA-typed donors, approximately 85 million unique TCRs were held in an early data release. Study-wide findings and caveats: TCR beta V- and J-gene trimming was later associated with a missense DCLRE1C variant.

PCR involved 60 Vbeta and 13 Jbeta primers. Assay: immunoSEQ multiplex PCR; the TCRdb copy retains only in-frame clones and omits some. The sample comprises some 150,000 clones, 71% of which are singletons, and approximately 3% rests with the top ten. The chain carries TRBV7-2 and TRBJ1-4; D may be TRBD1 (6 bases). The sequenced sample was PBMCs. The TCR sequence derives from a woman aged 25 to 45 in good health and CMV-seronegative. The CDR3 bases are TGTGCCAGCAGCTTACAGGGGATTAATGAAAAACTGTTTTTT. Its protein product is CASSLQGINEKLFF.